One TCR beta chain is described in this entry. This sample stems from a study of blood T cell repertoires in COVID-19. Across the whole study: Sites across the United States, Italy and Spain contributed samples from acute and convalescent COVID-19. From T cells, B-cell-depleted T cells, or PBMCs came the material, which was cDNA or gDNA.

The length of the CDR3 is 17 residues. V lost 5 bases, J lost 0 bases, and 10 bases stayed unmatched. Germline values: CDR1 MNHNY, CDR2 SVGAGI (reference sequence). Per the original methods: Quantification of nucleated cells was approximated via reference gene primer amplification. Measured with immunoSEQ multiplex PCR; TCRdb has only the in-frame clones, and not every one. The V and J calls and clone size were taken over from that table, and D and trimming were inferred from the DNA. The sample has roughly 150,000 clones; approximately 88% are singletons. This TCR was recovered from a man in his sixties with acute or convalescent COVID-19. V usage is TRBV6-6 and J usage is TRBJ1-1; TRBD1 matches at 9 bases. The sequencing sample was made of peripheral blood. The CDR3 is CASSPTRTGEMNTEAFF. The CDR3 nucleotides are TGTGCCAGCAGTCCTACGCGGACAGGGGAAATGAACACTGAAGCTTTCTTT.